A selection of T cell receptor beta chains follows, all from one sample in a study of graft-versus-host responses after intestinal transplantation. The method was immunoSEQ multiplex PCR; TCRdb's version includes in-frame clones alone and lacks a portion of them. The sample consists of 140,000 or so clones, over 90% of them appearing once. No cognate antigen is known for these TCRs. Specimen: unstimulated CD4+ T cells sorted from spleen or lymph node cells, collected before intestinal transplant. These TCRs come from a human donor who received an intestinal transplant. The CDR3 runs from the conserved cysteine through the conserved F or W. D genes are given only for firm matches. Clone sizes are given selectively: once, few, many, or a class where the clone is expanded.

D	J	size	V	CDR3	DNA
-	TRBJ2-3	once	TRBV4-1	CASSQDWGLDTQYF	TGCGCCAGCAGCCAAGATTGGGGCCTTGATACGCAGTATTTT
-	TRBJ2-1	-	TRBV4-3	CASSTTESWEQFF	TGCGCCAGCAGCACTACTGAGAGTTGGGAGCAGTTCTTC
-	TRBJ1-1	-	TRBV10-3	CAIGTPLTGITEAFF	TGTGCCATCGGTACTCCCCTAACAGGGATCACTGAAGCTTTCTTT
-	TRBJ2-2	-	TRBV5-8	CASSLSTGPGVKLFF	TGTGCCAGCAGCCTTTCGACAGGGCCGGGGGTAAAGCTGTTTTTT
-	TRBJ1-2	-	TRBV9	CASSPTGSGYGYTF	TGTGCCAGCAGCCCCACAGGGTCGGGCTATGGCTACACCTTC
TRBD1	TRBJ2-5	-	TRBV11-1	CASSHDRDRDQETQYF	TGTGCCAGCAGCCACGACCGGGACAGGGACCAAGAGACCCAGTACTTC
TRBD1	TRBJ2-3	once	TRBV4-2	CASSHRDRPTDTQYF	TGTGCCAGCAGCCATAGGGACAGACCCACAGATACGCAGTATTTT
-	TRBJ1-2	few	TRBV7-8	CASSLGGNYGYTF	TGTGCCAGCAGCTTGGGAGGGAACTATGGCTACACCTTC
-	TRBJ2-1	-	TRBV7-6	CASSLAYYNEQFF	TGTGCCAGCAGCTTAGCTTACTACAATGAGCAGTTCTTC
-	TRBJ1-5	-	TRBV28	CASRVDRYNQPQHF	TGTGCCAGCAGGGTAGACAGGTACAATCAGCCCCAGCATTTT
-	TRBJ2-7	-	TRBV28	CATLGTSYEQYF	TGTGCCACCCTTGGGACTTCCTACGAGCAGTACTTC
-	TRBJ1-5	-	TRBV28	CASSLGGGSNQPQHF	TGTGCCAGCAGTTTGGGGGGAGGAAGCAATCAGCCCCAGCATTTT
-	TRBJ2-3	-	TRBV7-2	CASSLGATDTQYF	TGTGCCAGCAGCTTAGGTGCCACAGATACGCAGTATTTT
TRBD2	TRBJ2-1	-	TRBV5-1	CASSLGEGLAGGRNEQFF	TGCGCCAGCAGCTTGGGGGAGGGACTAGCGGGAGGTCGGAATGAGCAGTTCTTC
-	TRBJ2-3	once	TRBV5-6	CASSLAPTDTQYF	TGTGCCAGCAGCTTGGCCCCCACGGATACGCAGTATTTT
-	TRBJ1-5	-	TRBV4-2	CASSQLSNQPQHF	TGTGCCAGCAGCCAACTGAGCAATCAGCCCCAGCATTTT
-	TRBJ1-2	-	TRBV27	CASSPRQAVYGYTF	TGTGCCAGCAGTCCCCGACAGGCGGTCTATGGCTACACCTTC
TRBD1	TRBJ2-7	-	TRBV25-1	CASRGDSYEQYF	TGTGCCAGTCGAGGGGACAGCTACGAGCAGTACTTC
-	TRBJ2-2	-	TRBV7-3	CASSLRGYNTGELFF	TGTGCCAGCAGCTTAAGGGGCTACAACACCGGGGAGCTGTTTTTT
-	TRBJ1-1	-	TRBV30	CAWINTNTEAFF	TGTGCCTGGATCAACACGAACACTGAAGCTTTCTTT
-	TRBJ1-2	-	TRBV30	CASSRRANYGYTF	TGTGCCTCCTCACGCAGGGCTAACTATGGCTACACCTTC
-	TRBJ2-7	-	TRBV5-4	CASSEWANEQYF	TGTGCCAGCAGCGAGTGGGCAAACGAGCAGTACTTC
-	TRBJ2-7	-	TRBV6-6	CASTGGISREQYF	TGTGCCAGCACGGGCGGGATCTCTCGGGAGCAGTACTTC
-	TRBJ1-1	-	TRBV6-5	CASSNPRKGRAEAFF	TGTGCCAGCAGCAATCCCCGAAAGGGCCGCGCTGAAGCTTTCTTT
TRBD1	TRBJ1-4	-	TRBV19	CASSITRKTGVNEKLFF	TGTGCCAGTAGTATCACTCGGAAGACAGGGGTTAATGAAAAACTGTTTTTT
-	TRBJ1-1	-	TRBV7-6	CASSLGPQVGAFF	TGTGCCAGCAGCTTAGGGCCCCAGGTAGGGGCTTTCTTT
TRBD1	TRBJ2-1	-	TRBV18	CASSRRSGTGPNNEQFF	TGTGCCAGCTCACGCAGATCCGGGACAGGGCCTAACAATGAGCAGTTCTTC
TRBD1	TRBJ1-2	few	TRBV6-6	CASSYRQGYGYTF	TGTGCCAGCAGTTACCGACAGGGGTATGGCTACACCTTC
-	TRBJ2-6	-	TRBV5-4	CASSLGGAGANVLTF	TGTGCCAGCAGCTTGGGGGGGGCTGGGGCCAACGTCCTGACTTTC
-	TRBJ1-5	-	TRBV19	CASSPSDTGNQPQHF	TGTGCCAGTAGTCCGAGCGACACAGGCAATCAGCCCCAGCATTTT
-	TRBJ2-3	-	TRBV27	CASSLWGGTRTDTQYF	TGTGCCAGCAGTTTATGGGGAGGCACACGCACAGATACGCAGTATTTT
-	TRBJ2-3	-	TRBV11-2	CASSLGPGPGTDTQYF	TGTGCCAGCAGCTTAGGTCCGGGCCCTGGGACAGATACGCAGTATTTT